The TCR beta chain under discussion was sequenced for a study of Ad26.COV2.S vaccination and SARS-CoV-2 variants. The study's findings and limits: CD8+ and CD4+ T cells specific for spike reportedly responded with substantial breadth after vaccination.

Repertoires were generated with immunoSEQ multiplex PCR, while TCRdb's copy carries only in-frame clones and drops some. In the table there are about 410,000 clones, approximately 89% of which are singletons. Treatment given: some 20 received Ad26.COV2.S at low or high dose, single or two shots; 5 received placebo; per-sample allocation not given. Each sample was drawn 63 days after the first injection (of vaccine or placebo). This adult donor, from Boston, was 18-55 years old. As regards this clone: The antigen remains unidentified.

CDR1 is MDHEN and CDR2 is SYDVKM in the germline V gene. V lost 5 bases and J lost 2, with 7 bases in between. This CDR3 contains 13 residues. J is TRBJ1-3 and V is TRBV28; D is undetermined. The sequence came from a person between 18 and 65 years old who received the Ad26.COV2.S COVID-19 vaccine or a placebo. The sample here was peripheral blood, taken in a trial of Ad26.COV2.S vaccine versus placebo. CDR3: CASSVQTGNTIYF. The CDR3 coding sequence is TGTGCCAGCAGTGTACAGACTGGAAACACCATATATTTT. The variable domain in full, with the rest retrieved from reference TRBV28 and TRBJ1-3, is DVKVTQSSRYLVKRTGEKVFLECVQDMDHENMFWYRQDPGLGLRLIYFSYDVKMKEKGDIPEGYSVSREKKERFSLILESASTNQTSMYLCASSVQTGNTIYFGEGSWLTVV.